This T cell receptor (beta chain) was captured in a study of T cells in Graves' hyperthyroidism and ophthalmopathy. Background on the study: Sampling of peripheral blood happened at initial diagnosis, prior to any treatment. Points from the study as a whole: In the analysis, a 13 V-J model separated ophthalmopathy from stable hyperthyroidism.

CDR1 is SGHTA and CDR2 is FQGNSA in the germline V gene. Between the trimmed V and J ends, which lost 5 bases and 0 bases, there was a span of 11 bases. This CDR3 region has 16 residues. This clonotype appeared many times. Its antigen is not identified. From RNA transcripts, TCR beta CDR3 regions were amplified. HTBI primers were the set used in a first-round RT-PCR of the TCR CDR3. TCRdb redid the calling of the multiplex PCR reads with MiXCR, one entry per CDR3 protein. The sample has almost 600,000 distinct CDR3 sequences, roughly 13% seen once. Recently diagnosed hyperthyroidism of less than 2 months' duration affected patients aged 18 to 65. The diagnoses drew upon clinical symptoms, serum thyroxine and TRAb, thyroid ultrasound and orbital computed tomography.

The chain carries TRBV7-2 and TRBJ1-6, with D tentatively TRBD1 (5 bases). The sequence came from a woman between 25 and 40 years old with Graves' hyperthyroidism that later progressed to Graves' ophthalmopathy. The material sequenced was blood. The CDR3 DNA reads as TGTGCCAGCAGCCCGGGGCAGCTCTCCTATAATTCACCCCTCCACTTT. Translated, it gives CASSPGQLSYNSPLHF.